The sequence of this T cell receptor (beta chain) was determined in a study of blood T cell repertoires in COVID-19. Study summary: T cells, B-cell-depleted T cells, or PBMCs provided the cDNA or gDNA that served as material.

The assay was immunoSEQ multiplex PCR, and TCRdb's table has in-frame clones only and misses some. The table has a few hundred thousand clones, about 86% seen once. V lost 4 bases to trimming and J lost 5 bases; unmatched junction nucleotides: 10. This CDR3 has 15 residues. Germline values: CDR1 SGHNT, CDR2 YYREEE (reference sequence). This sequence joins TRBV5-4 and TRBJ2-7; TRBD1 aligns across 9 bases. The origin of this receptor is an older man with acute or convalescent COVID-19. The sample comprised peripheral blood. The CDR3 spells CASSKSGTGLNEQYF. In DNA, the CDR3 is TGTGCCAGCAGCAAATCCGGGACAGGGCTTAACGAGCAGTACTTC.